This T cell receptor (beta chain) was sequenced in a study of CD8+CD57+ T cells in acquired aplastic anemia. The overall study: Sorted CD4+ and CD8+ cell DNA averaged around 3 ug.

Template material for TCR beta VDJ and CDR3 profiling consisted of genomic DNA. MiXCR was run by TCRdb on the reads, yielding one entry per CDR3 protein. The profile shows just over 150,000 distinct CDR3 sequences, about 50% of them singletons. V lost 2 bases and J lost 8, with 14 bases in between. CDR3 length: 14 residues. CDR1 and CDR2 from the germline V gene are SGHRS and YFSETQ. Individuals selected for sequencing had exhibited CD8+CD57+ cell expansion on flow cytometry. Notes on the study in general: Patients shared some 30 CD8+ CDR3 sequences with controls.

Worth noting for this clonotype: Antigen: not known.

The chain has TRBV5-1 and TRBJ2-1; tentative D call: TRBD2 (6 bases). The sequenced material came from sorted CD4+, CD8+, or CD8+CD57+ T cells (not recorded which) from PBMCs. The source of this sequence is a human donor with aplastic anemia. The CDR3 bases are TGCGCCAGCAGCTTACAGGAGGGGAATTATGAGCAGTTCTTC. It codes for CASSLQEGNYEQFF.